Following are 11 T cell receptor beta chains from one sample sequenced in a study of beta chain features in type 1 diabetes. Expressed TCRB transcripts were sequenced because the isolated RNA had all been reverse transcribed beforehand. The table came from immunoSEQ multiplex PCR; TCRdb's copy has only in-frame clones and leaves some out. The sample has more than 140,000 clones; about a tenth are singletons. The sample was central memory CD4+ T cells from blood. All receptors derive from a woman between 40 and 50 years old in good health.

The chain is built from TRBV7-2 and TRBJ1-6, with D uncertain. CDR1 and CDR2 (germline): SGHTA, FQGNSA. V was trimmed by 3 bases and J by 7 bases, leaving 13 bases between them. The CDR3 is 15 amino acids. CDR3 protein: CASSLAPGENSPLHF. The CDR3 DNA reads TGTGCCAGCAGCTTGGCGCCCGGGGAAAATTCACCCCTCCACTTT. Supplemented by reference TRBV7-2 and TRBJ1-6, the full variable domain reads GAGVSQSPSNKVTEKGKDVELRCDPISGHTALYWYRQSLGQGLEFLIYFQGNSAPDKSGLPSDRFSAERTGGSVSTLTIQRTQQEDSAVYLCASSLAPGENSPLHFGNGTRLTVT.

In this sample, this clone turned up a few times. CDR3 in DNA: TGTGCCAGCAAGGCTAGCGGGAAAGAGACCCAGTACTTC. Its protein product is CASKASGKETQYF. The chain uses TRBV7-2 and TRBJ2-5; 9 bases are a match to TRBD2. The germline V gene has CDR1 SGHTA and CDR2 FQGNSA. This CDR3 region has 13 residues. V gave up 7 bases and J gave up 3 bases; unmatched junction bases: 3.

This clone was counted only a few times. V and J are TRBV2 and TRBJ2-1; weak D call: TRBD1 (6 bases). The V end was cut by 7 bases, the J end by 0 bases, with 13 bases between. Germline CDR1 is SNHLY and CDR2 is FYNNEI. The CDR3 has 15 residues. The CDR3 here is CASKRGTNSYNEQFF. The CDR3 DNA reads as TGTGCCAGCAAGAGGGGGACCAACTCCTACAATGAGCAGTTCTTC.

The chain couples TRBV11-2 to TRBJ2-3, with TRBD2 identical over 13 bases. Germline V lookup: CDR1 SGHAT, CDR2 FQNNGV. The CDR3 sequence is 17 residues long. The V segment lost 5 bases and the J segment 0 bases; nucleotides outside the gene matches: 5. The CDR3, as DNA: TGTGCCAGCAGCCCGGGACTAGCGGGGAGTAGCACAGATACGCAGTATTTT. Its translation is CASSPGLAGSSTDTQYF.

This clone came up a few times. The chain employs TRBV15 and TRBJ2-3; D call uncertain. Between the trimmed V and J ends, which lost 5 bases and 4 bases, there was a span of 7 bases. The germline gives CDR1 LNHNV, CDR2 YYDKDF (reference sequence). CDR3 length: 12 residues. CDR3 bases: TGTGCCACCAGCGAGGAAGCAGATACGCAGTATTTT. This gives the protein CATSEEADTQYF.

The rearrangement uses TRBV4-3 and TRBJ2-7, with D perhaps TRBD2 (5 bases). V was pared by 0 bases and J by 3 bases, with 12 bases between. This CDR3 has 15 amino acids. Germline V gene sequence: CDR1 LGHNA, CDR2 YSLEER. The CDR3 protein is CASSQEARTFYEQYF. CDR3 coding DNA: TGCGCCAGCAGCCAAGAGGCCCGGACTTTCTACGAGCAGTACTTC.

The chain has TRBV21-1 and TRBJ1-5. TRBV21-1 is recorded as a pseudogene. The CDR3 loop spans 17 amino acids. Written as DNA, the CDR3 is TGTGCCAGCAGCAAAGCGCTGAAAGGGAGCCGAAATCAGCCCCAGCATTTT. Translation: CASSKALKGSRNQPQHF.

This clone was detected many times. Other nucleotide sequences from this sample produce the same CDR3. The J gene is TRBJ2-5, the V gene TRBV14, with TRBD2 matching 7 bases. The V segment lost 4 bases and the J segment 2 bases; nucleotides outside the gene matches: 7. The CDR3 is 15 residues long. Germline CDR1 reads SGHDN; CDR2 reads FVKESK. CDR3 in amino acids: CASSPRTGGQETQYF. CDR3 nucleotide sequence: TGTGCCAGCAGCCCCCGGACGGGGGGACAAGAGACCCAGTACTTC. The full variable domain, with the rest looked up from reference TRBV14 and TRBJ2-5, is EAGVTQFPSHSVIEKGQTVTLRCDPISGHDNLYWYRRVMGKEIKFLLHFVKESKQDESGMPNNRFLAERTGGTYSTLKVQPAELEDSGVYFCASSPRTGGQETQYFGPGTRLLVL.

This clone has at least ten counts. The V call is TRBV29-1, the J call TRBJ2-7, with a weak D call TRBD1 (5 bases). Germline V gene sequence: CDR1 SQVTM, CDR2 ANQGSEA. V lost 4 bases to trimming and J lost 2 bases, with 12 bases between them. This CDR3 spans 13 amino acids. CDR3 in amino acids: CSVGRQGTYEQYF. The CDR3 bases are TGCAGCGTTGGTAGGCAGGGAACCTACGAGCAGTACTTC.

This chain links TRBV7-2 with TRBJ2-3, with 8 positions matching TRBD2. CDR1 and CDR2 from the germline V gene are SGHTA and FQGNSA. This CDR3 has 15 amino acids. With V trimmed by 2 bases and J by 2 bases, 3 bases remained unmatched. CDR3: CASSLSGGATDTQYF. The CDR3 DNA is TGTGCCAGCAGCTTAAGCGGGGGAGCCACAGATACGCAGTATTTT.

A few counts support this clone. The rearrangement links TRBV5-1 to TRBJ1-1; no clear D gene. Trimming removed 0 bases from V and 6 bases from J, with 12 bases in between. The CDR3 spans 14 residues. Germline V gene lookup returns CDR1 SGHRS and CDR2 YFSETQ. The DNA of the CDR3 is TGCGCCAGCAGCTTGGAGTCCGCGCTCTCTGAAGCTTTCTTT. It encodes CASSLESALSEAFF.